One and the same sample provided the 13 T cell receptor beta chains below, sequenced in a study of T cell repertoires in cytomegalovirus infection. TCRdb itself ran the reads through MiXCR, one entry per CDR3 protein. The sample lists 300,000 to 400,000 distinct CDR3 sequences; just under 30% were seen once. These receptors have no identified antigens. Specimen: cultured PBMCs, collected from culture after CMV antigen stimulation. The receptors stem from a human donor in good health (CMV status not recorded). Some clones in this sample may be carry-over from other donors' samples.

The rearrangement joins TRBV20-1 to TRBJ1-2; D unresolved. Deletions cut 5 bases from V and 8 bases from J, with 18 bases between. Germline values: CDR1 DFQATT, CDR2 SNEGSKA (reference sequence). The CDR3 is 13 residues long. The CDR3 loop is CSARSRRWWGYTF. CDR3 DNA sequence: TGCAGTGCTCGAAGCCGACGGTGGTGGGGCTACACCTTC.

A few counts support this clonotype. This sequence joins TRBV6-1 and TRBJ2-7, with 8 bases fitting TRBD2. V lost 6 bases, J lost 3 bases, and 10 bases stayed unmatched. There are 15 residues in the CDR3. From germline, CDR1 is MNHNS and CDR2 SASEGT. CDR3 in amino acids: CASRQGTSGFYEQYF. CDR3 in DNA: TGTGCCAGCAGGCAGGGTACTAGCGGCTTCTACGAGCAGTACTTC.

The chain recombines TRBV4-1 with TRBJ2-5, with unresolved D. The germline V gene encodes CDR1 MGHRA and CDR2 YSYEKL. This CDR3 has 15 amino acids. Trimming left V 0 bases short and J 1 base short, with 9 bases between. For the CDR3, the DNA is TGCGCCAGCAGCCAAGATCAGCCAGGCCAAGAGACCCAGTACTTC. It yields the protein CASSQDQPGQETQYF.

This clonotype was observed a handful of times. The chain carries TRBV28 and TRBJ1-5; D is perhaps TRBD1 (6 bases). In germline, CDR1 is MDHEN, CDR2 SYDVKM. The CDR3 is 12 residues long. Trimming removed 7 bases from V and 7 bases from J, with 11 bases in between. The DNA of the CDR3 is TGTGCCAGCACCTCAGGGGAACAGCCCCAGCATTTT. Residues: CASTSGEQPQHF.

The V and J genes are TRBV12-5 and TRBJ1-2; no clear D gene. This CDR3 is 15 amino acids long. The germline V gene has CDR1 LGHNT and CDR2 FRNRAP. V was clipped by 0 bases and J by 3 bases, with 11 bases between them. CDR3 residues: CASGLVPLSHYGYTF. CDR3 DNA sequence: TGTGCTAGTGGTTTGGTGCCCCTCAGCCACTATGGCTACACCTTC. The variable domain in full, with the rest retrieved from reference TRBV12-5 and TRBJ1-2, is DARVTQTPRHKVTEMGQEVTMRCQPILGHNTVFWYRQTMMQGLELLAYFRNRAPLDDSGMPKDRFSAEMPDATLATLKIQPSEPRDSAVYFCASGLVPLSHYGYTFGSGTRLTVV.

A few counts support this clonotype. V and J are TRBV5-1 and TRBJ2-5, with 7 bases lining up with TRBD1. Trimming removed 0 bases from V and 1 base from J; junction bases left unmatched: 6. The CDR3 length is 16 residues. The germline gives CDR1 SGHRS, CDR2 YFSETQ. CDR3 coding DNA: TGCGCCAGCAGCTTGGGCAAAGGGACAGTCCAAGAGACCCAGTACTTC. Translated: CASSLGKGTVQETQYF. Full variable domain (missing parts from reference TRBV5-1 and TRBJ2-5): KAGVTQTPRYLIKTRGQQVTLSCSPISGHRSVSWYQQTPGQGLQFLFEYFSETQRNKGNFPGRFSGRQFSNSRSEMNVSTLELGDSALYLCASSLGKGTVQETQYFGPGTRLLVL.

The sample holds many counts of this clonotype. This chain links TRBV27 with TRBJ2-3; D is undetermined. The CDR3 is made up of 16 amino acids. With 7 bases removed from V and 3 bases from J, the gap between germline ends came to 20 bases. Germline CDR1 and CDR2: MNHEY and SMNVEV (reference sequence). The CDR3 region is CASTPMARIATDTQYF. CDR3 coding DNA: TGTGCCAGCACCCCTATGGCCAGGATTGCGACAGATACGCAGTATTTT.

This clonotype showed up just a few times. The chain recombines TRBV20-1 with TRBJ2-3, with TRBD2 matching over 11 bases. The CDR3 is 14 amino acids. V lost 3 bases and J lost 4; bases outside the gene matches: 3. Per germline, CDR1 DFQATT and CDR2 SNEGSKA (reference sequence). This CDR3 is CSARTSGEADTQYF. CDR3 in DNA: TGCAGTGCTAGGACTAGCGGGGAGGCAGATACGCAGTATTTT.

The V gene is TRBV7-9, the J gene TRBJ2-7; tentative D call: TRBD1 (5 bases). Looked up from germline, CDR1 is SEHNR and CDR2 is FQNEAQ (reference sequence). Trimming shortened V by 4 bases and J by 5 bases, and 12 bases separated the two germline ends. The CDR3 extends over 13 amino acids. The CDR3 DNA follows: TGTGCCAGCAGCTCCAGGGAAGGGAACGAGCAGTACTTC. As protein: CASSSREGNEQYF.

This chain links TRBV6-4 with TRBJ2-3, with D possibly TRBD1 on 6 matching bases. CDR1 is MRHNA, CDR2 SNTAGT, per germline. V was pared by 2 bases and J by 7 bases, with 19 bases between. This CDR3 contains 16 residues. CDR3 region: CASSDIYRDKGYTQYF. The DNA of the CDR3 is TGTGCCAGCAGTGACATATACCGGGACAAGGGTTATACGCAGTATTTT.

This clonotype has at least ten counts. The CDR3 sequence: CASSRNYRGGETQYF. The CDR3 DNA reads as TGTGCCAGCAGCAGGAATTACAGGGGCGGAGAGACCCAGTACTTC. The V gene is TRBV7-2, the J gene TRBJ2-5; 7 positions match TRBD1. CDR1 and CDR2 (germline): SGHTA, FQGNSA. This CDR3 contains 15 residues. With V trimmed by 5 bases and J by 4 bases, 10 bases remained unmatched. Supplemented by reference TRBV7-2 and TRBJ2-5, the full variable domain reads GAGVSQSPSNKVTEKGKDVELRCDPISGHTALYWYRQSLGQGLEFLIYFQGNSAPDKSGLPSDRFSAERTGGSVSTLTIQRTQQEDSAVYLCASSRNYRGGETQYFGPGTRLLVL.

This clonotype came up a few times. The rearrangement uses TRBV6-1 and TRBJ1-4, with D uncertain. This CDR3 contains 14 residues. Per germline, CDR1 MNHNS and CDR2 SASEGT. V lost 5 bases to trimming and J lost 1 base, with 8 bases between them. For the CDR3, the DNA is TGTGCCAGCAGTTACCTGGGAACTAATGAAAAACTGTTTTTT. It yields the protein CASSYLGTNEKLFF.

This clonotype was counted at least ten times. This sequence joins TRBV7-8 and TRBJ1-1; tentative D call: TRBD1 (5 bases). Germline CDR1 and CDR2: SGHVS and FQNEAQ. The CDR3 totals 17 residues. V dropped 5 bases and J dropped 1 base, with 20 bases sitting between them. The CDR3 region is CASSHLGVGGPNTEAFF. In nucleotides, the CDR3 is TGTGCCAGCAGCCATCTAGGGGTTGGGGGTCCGAACACTGAAGCTTTCTTT.